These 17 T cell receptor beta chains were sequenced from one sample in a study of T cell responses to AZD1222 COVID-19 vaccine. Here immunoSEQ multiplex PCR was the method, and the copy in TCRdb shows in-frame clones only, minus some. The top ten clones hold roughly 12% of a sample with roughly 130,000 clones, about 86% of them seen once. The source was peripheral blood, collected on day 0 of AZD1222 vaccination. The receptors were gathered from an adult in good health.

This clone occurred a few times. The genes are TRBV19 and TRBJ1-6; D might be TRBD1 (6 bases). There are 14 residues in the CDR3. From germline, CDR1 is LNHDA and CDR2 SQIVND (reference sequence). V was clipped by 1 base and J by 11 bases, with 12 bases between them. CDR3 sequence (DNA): TGTGCCAGTAGTATAGCAGCCAGGGGAGCACCCCTCCACTTT. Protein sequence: CASSIAARGAPLHF.

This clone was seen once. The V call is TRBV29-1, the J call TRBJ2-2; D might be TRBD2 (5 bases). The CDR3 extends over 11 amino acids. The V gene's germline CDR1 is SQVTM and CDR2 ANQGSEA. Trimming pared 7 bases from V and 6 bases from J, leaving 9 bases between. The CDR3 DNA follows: TGCAGCGCCCGGGGTTCCGGGGAGCTGTTTTTT. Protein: CSARGSGELFF.

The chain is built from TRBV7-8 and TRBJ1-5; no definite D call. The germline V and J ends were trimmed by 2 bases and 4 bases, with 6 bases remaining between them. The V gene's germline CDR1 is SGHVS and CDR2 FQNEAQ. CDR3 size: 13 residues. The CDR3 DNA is TGTGCCAGCAGCTTAATGGTTAATCAGCCCCAGCATTTT. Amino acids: CASSLMVNQPQHF.

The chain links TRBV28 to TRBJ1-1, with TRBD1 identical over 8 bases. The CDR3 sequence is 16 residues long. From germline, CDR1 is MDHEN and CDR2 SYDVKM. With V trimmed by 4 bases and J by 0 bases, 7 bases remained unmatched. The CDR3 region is CASSSRTGTMNTEAFF. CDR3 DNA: TGTGCCAGCAGTTCCCGGACAGGGACAATGAACACTGAAGCTTTCTTT.

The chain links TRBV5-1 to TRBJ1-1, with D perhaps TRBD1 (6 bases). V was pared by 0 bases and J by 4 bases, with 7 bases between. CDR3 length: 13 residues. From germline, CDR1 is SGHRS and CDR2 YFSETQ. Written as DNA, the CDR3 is TGCGCCAGCAGCTTGGGACAGGTCACTGAAGCTTTCTTT. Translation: CASSLGQVTEAFF.

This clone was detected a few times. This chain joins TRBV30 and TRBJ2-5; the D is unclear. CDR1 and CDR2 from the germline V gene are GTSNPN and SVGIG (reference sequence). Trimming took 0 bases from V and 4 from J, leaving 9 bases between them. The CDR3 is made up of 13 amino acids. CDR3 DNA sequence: TGTGCCTGGAGTGTACGGGTAGCAGAGACCCAGTACTTC. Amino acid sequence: CAWSVRVAETQYF.

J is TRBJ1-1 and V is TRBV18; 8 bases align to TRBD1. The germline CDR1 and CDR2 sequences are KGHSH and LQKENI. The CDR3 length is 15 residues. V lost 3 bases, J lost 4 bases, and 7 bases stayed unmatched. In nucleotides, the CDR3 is TGTGCCAGCTCACCCCTCAGGGGGCGAGGCACTGAAGCTTTCTTT. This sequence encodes CASSPLRGRGTEAFF.

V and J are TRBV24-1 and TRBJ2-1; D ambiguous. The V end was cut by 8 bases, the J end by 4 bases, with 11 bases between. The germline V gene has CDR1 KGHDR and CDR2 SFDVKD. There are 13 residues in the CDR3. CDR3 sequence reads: CATKGRLYNEQFF. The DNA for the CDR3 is TGTGCCACCAAAGGGCGGCTTTACAATGAGCAGTTCTTC.

The CDR3 region is CASSLSGQGDSPLHF. For the CDR3, the DNA is TGCGCCAGCAGCTTGTCGGGACAGGGAGATTCACCCCTCCACTTT. The V gene is TRBV5-1, the J gene TRBJ1-6; 9 positions match TRBD1. Germline V lookup: CDR1 SGHRS, CDR2 YFSETQ. The CDR3 is 15 residues long. J lost 8 bases, V lost 1 base, and 4 bases had no gene match. Looking up the rest from reference TRBV5-1 and TRBJ1-6 gives the full variable domain: KAGVTQTPRYLIKTRGQQVTLSCSPISGHRSVSWYQQTPGQGLQFLFEYFSETQRNKGNFPGRFSGRQFSNSRSEMNVSTLELGDSALYLCASSLSGQGDSPLHFGNGTRLTVT.

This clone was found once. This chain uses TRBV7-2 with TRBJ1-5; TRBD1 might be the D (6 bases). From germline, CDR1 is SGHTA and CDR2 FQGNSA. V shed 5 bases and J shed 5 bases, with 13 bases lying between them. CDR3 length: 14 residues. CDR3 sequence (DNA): TGTGCCAGCAGCCTTTCGTCAGGGGATCAGCCCCAGCATTTT. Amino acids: CASSLSSGDQPQHF.

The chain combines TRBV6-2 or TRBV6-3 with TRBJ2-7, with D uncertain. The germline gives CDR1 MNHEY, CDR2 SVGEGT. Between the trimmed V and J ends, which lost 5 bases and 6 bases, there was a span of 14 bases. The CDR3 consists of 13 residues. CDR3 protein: CASSPRLVSEQYF. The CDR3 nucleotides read TGTGCCAGCAGTCCCCGATTAGTCAGCGAGCAGTACTTC.

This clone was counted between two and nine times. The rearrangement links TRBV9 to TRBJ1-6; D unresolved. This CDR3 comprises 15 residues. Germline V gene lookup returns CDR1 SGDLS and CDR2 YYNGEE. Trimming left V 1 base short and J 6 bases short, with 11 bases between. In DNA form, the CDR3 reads TGTGCCAGCAGCGTAAACCACTTCGGTAATTCACCCCTCCACTTT. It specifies CASSVNHFGNSPLHF.

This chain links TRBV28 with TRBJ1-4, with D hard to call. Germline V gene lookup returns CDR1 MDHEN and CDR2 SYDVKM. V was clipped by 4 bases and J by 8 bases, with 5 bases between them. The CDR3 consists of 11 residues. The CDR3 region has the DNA TGTGCCAGCAGTTGGTCCGAAAAACTGTTTTTT. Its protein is CASSWSEKLFF. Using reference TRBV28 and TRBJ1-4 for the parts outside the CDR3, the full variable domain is DVKVTQSSRYLVKRTGEKVFLECVQDMDHENMFWYRQDPGLGLRLIYFSYDVKMKEKGDIPEGYSVSREKKERFSLILESASTNQTSMYLCASSWSEKLFFGSGTQLSVL.

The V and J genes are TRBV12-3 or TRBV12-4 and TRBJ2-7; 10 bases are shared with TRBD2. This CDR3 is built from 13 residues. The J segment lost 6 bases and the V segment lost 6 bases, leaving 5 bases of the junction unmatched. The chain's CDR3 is CASSWRTSGEQYF. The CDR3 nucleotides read TGTGCCAGCAGCTGGCGGACTAGCGGCGAGCAGTACTTC.

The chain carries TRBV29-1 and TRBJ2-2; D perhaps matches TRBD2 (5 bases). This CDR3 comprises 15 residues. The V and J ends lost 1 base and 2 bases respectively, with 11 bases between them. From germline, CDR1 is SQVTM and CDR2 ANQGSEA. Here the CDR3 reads CSVEGEGPNTGELFF. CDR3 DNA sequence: TGCAGCGTTGAAGGAGAGGGCCCTAACACCGGGGAGCTGTTTTTT.

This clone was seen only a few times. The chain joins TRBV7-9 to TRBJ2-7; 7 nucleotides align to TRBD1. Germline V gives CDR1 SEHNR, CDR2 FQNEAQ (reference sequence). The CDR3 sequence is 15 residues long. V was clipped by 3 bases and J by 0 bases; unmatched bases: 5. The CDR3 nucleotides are TGTGCCAGCAGCTTGGACAGGAAGAGCTCCTACGAGCAGTACTTC. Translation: CASSLDRKSSYEQYF.

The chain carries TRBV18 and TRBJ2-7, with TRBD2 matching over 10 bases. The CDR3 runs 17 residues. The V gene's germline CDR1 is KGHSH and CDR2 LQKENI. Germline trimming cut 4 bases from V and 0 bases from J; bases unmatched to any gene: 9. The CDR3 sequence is CASSHLAGGQYSYEQYF. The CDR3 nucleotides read TGTGCCAGCTCACACTTAGCGGGGGGCCAATACTCCTACGAGCAGTACTTC.